The following is a T cell receptor (beta chain) sequence with its context. As handled by the study authors: Cell counts per sample came from amplifying reference gene primers. Assay used: immunoSEQ multiplex PCR; TCRdb lists only in-frame clones, some missing. V and J calls and clone size are copied from that table; D and trimming were computed from the DNA. Here the sample spans approximately 340,000 clones, about nine tenths being singletons. A Seattle source enrolled patients during active infection and followed them longitudinally. The sample originates from a study of blood T cell repertoires in COVID-19. Study at large: The United States, Italy and Spain were the sources of the acute and convalescent COVID-19 samples. T cells, B-cell-depleted T cells, or PBMCs provided the cDNA or gDNA that served as material.

Germline trimming cut 2 bases from V and 4 bases from J; bases unmatched to any gene: 6. The CDR3 totals 15 residues. Per the germline V gene, CDR1 is MNHEY and CDR2 is SVGEGT. The gene calls are TRBV6-2 or TRBV6-3 and TRBJ1-2, with TRBD1 matching over 8 bases. The sample comprised peripheral blood. This sequence originates from a man aged 25-45 years with COVID-19, enrolled during active disease. In DNA form, the CDR3 reads TGTGCCAGCAGTTACGGTGGACAGGGAGGCTATGGCTACACCTTC. It specifies CASSYGGQGGYGYTF.